A single sample is the source of the 16 T cell receptor beta chains below, sequenced in a study of T cells in Graves' hyperthyroidism and ophthalmopathy. Using RNA transcripts as the source, TCR beta CDR3 regions were amplified. The study used the HTBI primer set for a first-round RT-PCR of the TCR CDR3. TCRdb itself ran the multiplex PCR reads through MiXCR, one entry per CDR3 protein. This sample has about 96,000 distinct CDR3 sequences; approximately 56% occur once, and the top ten carry 27%. Sequenced: blood. The source is a woman aged 40 to 55 with Graves' hyperthyroidism.

With regard to this clonotype: This may stem from a read error, because a much larger clone lies one nucleotide away. The chain has TRBV7-2 and TRBJ2-2; D perhaps matches TRBD2 (5 bases). CDR3 length equals 13 residues. Germline lookup yields CDR1 SGHTA and CDR2 FQGNSA. CDR3 bases: TGTGCCAGCAGCTTTACAAGCGCCGGGGAGCTGCTTTTT. Translation gives CASSFTSAGELLF.

This clonotype was seen only a few times. One end of the junction is discordant with germline, which a read error may explain. V and J are TRBV2 and TRBJ2-7; D tentatively reads TRBD1 or TRBD2 (5 bases each). Germline loops: CDR1 SNHLY, CDR2 FYNNEI. CDR3 length: 16 residues. The CDR3 nucleotides are TGTGCCAGCAGTGTCTCTGCAGAGGGGCGCTTCGGGGAGCTGTACTTC. Protein: CASSVSAEGRFGELYF.

This clonotype was found many times. The chain joins TRBV7-8 to TRBJ1-2, with D unresolved. Between the trimmed V and J ends, which lost 4 bases and 2 bases, there was a span of 8 bases. Germline V CDR1 and CDR2: SGHVS, FQNEAQ. The CDR3 is 13 residues long. The CDR3 DNA follows: TGTGCCAGCAGCTATTCCATCAACTATGGCTACACCTTC. This codes for CASSYSINYGYTF.

This clonotype was recorded at least ten times. The V call is TRBV7-2, the J call TRBJ1-2; D ambiguous. The CDR3 consists of 14 residues. Germline V gene sequence: CDR1 SGHTA, CDR2 FQGNSA. V was shortened by 5 bases and J by 4 bases, with 14 bases between the two germline ends. The CDR3 spells CASSQDEDLYGYTF. CDR3 DNA sequence: TGTGCCAGCAGCCAAGATGAGGATCTCTATGGCTACACCTTC.

Points on this clonotype: Lacking the conserved final phenylalanine or tryptophan, this CDR3 likely reflects a read error. It is unclear where the CDR3 begins or ends on the DNA, so no DNA is shown, and the CDR3 is as TCRdb lists it. The chain has TRBV5-1 and TRBJ2-5; the DNA was not compared with TRBD1, the D call given in the table. The CDR3 length is 12 residues, termini included. Germline V lookup: CDR1 SGHRS, CDR2 YFSETQ. This CDR3 reads CASSLGGQVSYV.

J is TRBJ2-3 and V is TRBV20-1; D is tentatively TRBD1 or TRBD2 (5 bases each). This CDR3 has 15 amino acids. V gave up 3 bases and J gave up 1 base, with 14 bases separating them. Germline CDR1 DFQATT, CDR2 SNEGSKA (reference sequence). The CDR3 coding sequence is TGCAGTGCTAGGATCGCCGGGGACGGCACAGATACGCAGTATTTT. Encoded protein: CSARIAGDGTDTQYF.

This clonotype has just one count. V and J are TRBV7-3 and TRBJ2-2; possibly TRBD2 for D (6 bases). V dropped 5 bases and J dropped 6 bases, with 10 bases sitting between them. The CDR3 sequence is 13 residues long. Looked up from germline, CDR1 is SGHTA and CDR2 is FQGTGA. CDR3 sequence: CASSLASAGELFF. In DNA form, the CDR3 reads TGTGCCAGCAGCCTGGCTAGCGCCGGGGAGCTGTTTTTT.

This clonotype was counted at least ten times. V gene TRBV10-3 combines with J gene TRBJ1-1; D might be TRBD1 (5 bases). With 7 bases removed from V and 0 bases from J, the gap between germline ends came to 12 bases. CDR3 length equals 14 residues. Germline V CDR1 and CDR2: ENHRY, SYGVKD. This chain's CDR3 is CAITSTDMNTEAFF. Written as DNA, the CDR3 is TGTGCCATCACCTCGACAGATATGAACACTGAAGCTTTCTTT.

V and J are TRBV7-2 and TRBJ2-3; TRBD2 aligns across 7 bases. Germline assignment: CDR1 SGHTA and CDR2 FQGNSA. J gave up 5 bases and V 5 bases, and 10 bases lay outside the gene matches. The CDR3 spans 15 residues. The CDR3 is CASSQGGSGGDTQYF. As DNA, the CDR3 is TGTGCCAGCAGCCAAGGCGGGAGTGGGGGAGATACGCAGTATTTT.

The CDR3 region has the DNA TGTGCCAGCAGCCCATCGTTTGGAAACACTGAAGCTTTCTTT. It yields the protein CASSPSFGNTEAFF. V is TRBV7-2 and J is TRBJ1-1; D is unresolved. V dropped 5 bases and J dropped 2 bases, with 12 bases sitting between them. Looked up from germline, CDR1 is SGHTA and CDR2 is FQGNSA. The CDR3 loop spans 14 amino acids.

This clonotype was detected a few times. The rearrangement links TRBV3-1 to TRBJ2-7, with D possibly matching TRBD1 (5 bases). This CDR3 is 13 amino acids long. With 5 bases removed from V and 1 base from J, the gap between germline ends came to 9 bases. The germline CDR1 and CDR2 sequences are LGHDT and YNNKEL (reference sequence). The CDR3 coding sequence is TGTGCCAGCAGCAGATCAGGGTCCTACGAGCAGTACTTC. It codes for CASSRSGSYEQYF.

V gene TRBV7-2 combines with J gene TRBJ2-5; a weak D match, TRBD1 (6 bases). V gave up 3 bases and J gave up 2 bases, with 10 bases separating them. The germline gives CDR1 SGHTA, CDR2 FQGNSA. The CDR3 has 14 residues. The CDR3 sequence is CASSLDSGQETQYF. CDR3 bases: TGTGCCAGCAGCTTGGACAGCGGTCAAGAGACCCAGTACTTC.

The V gene is TRBV29-1, the J gene TRBJ2-7; D possibly uses TRBD1 or TRBD2 (5 bases each). From germline, CDR1 is SQVTM and CDR2 ANQGSEA. The V and J ends lost 8 bases and 0 bases respectively, with 20 bases between them. The CDR3 runs 15 residues. CDR3 loop: CSFGGVGDPSYEQYF. In DNA, the CDR3 is TGCAGCTTTGGAGGCGTTGGGGACCCCTCCTACGAGCAGTACTTC.

The V and J genes are TRBV9 and TRBJ2-7; D gene ambiguous. CDR1 and CDR2 from the germline V gene are SGDLS and YYNGEE. This CDR3 has 14 residues. V shed 5 bases and J shed 5 bases, with 17 bases lying between them. The CDR3 nucleotides are TGTGCCAGCAGTTTAGAGGCCCAGGTCGACGAGCAGTACTTC. Its translation: CASSLEAQVDEQYF.

The chain couples TRBV20-1 to TRBJ2-5; a weak D match, TRBD1 (6 bases). The V gene lost 0 bases and the J gene lost 5 bases, with 22 bases spanning the gap. Germline CDR1 DFQATT, CDR2 SNEGSKA (reference sequence). The CDR3 loop spans 17 amino acids. The CDR3: CSARELYSGNTGETQYF. The DNA for the CDR3 is TGCAGTGCTAGAGAACTGTACTCTGGAAACACAGGGGAGACCCAGTACTTC.

On this clonotype: A much more abundant neighbour one base away suggests this may be a read error. The V and J genes are TRBV10-2 and TRBJ1-1; 7 positions match TRBD1. This CDR3 has 11 amino acids. Germline V gene data show CDR1 as WSHSY and CDR2 as SAAADI. The CDR3 DNA reads as TGTGCCACCAGCCAGGGGGTATCGGCTTTCTTT. It specifies CATSQGVSAFF.